The source of this T cell receptor beta chain is a study of blood T cells in healthy people across ages. Findings and limits, study-wide: There was no known CMV status for donors, so expanded clonotype changes were possibly confounded.

V lost 0 bases to trimming and J lost 9 bases, with 8 bases between them. The CDR3 runs to 11 residues. CDR1 and CDR2 from the germline V gene are SQVTM and ANQGSEA. A second PCR of about 6 to 12 cycles used a sample-barcoded 5' primer and a J-beta primer mix. TCRdb ran MiXCR on the 5' RACE reads and lists one entry per CDR3 protein. The table records 550,000 to 750,000 distinct CDR3 sequences, roughly 20% of them present only once. This clonotype was counted only a few times. The antigen is unknown. The J gene is TRBJ2-5, the V gene TRBV29-1, with D possibly matching TRBD2 (6 bases). The sequenced material came from blood. The TCR originated in a man aged 65-85 years in good health. In nucleotides, the CDR3 is TGCAGCGTTGAAGATGTAGCGGCCCAGTACTTC. Translating it yields CSVEDVAAQYF.